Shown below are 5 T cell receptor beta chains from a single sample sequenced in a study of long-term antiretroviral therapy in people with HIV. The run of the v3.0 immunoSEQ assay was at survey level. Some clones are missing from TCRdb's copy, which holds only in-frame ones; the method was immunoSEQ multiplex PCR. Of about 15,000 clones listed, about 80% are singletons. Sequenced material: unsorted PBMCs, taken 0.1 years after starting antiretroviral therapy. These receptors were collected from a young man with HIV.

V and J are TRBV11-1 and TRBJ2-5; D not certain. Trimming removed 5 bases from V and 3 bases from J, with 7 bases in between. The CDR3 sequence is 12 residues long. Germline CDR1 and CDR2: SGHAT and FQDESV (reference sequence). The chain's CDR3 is CASSPGEETQYF. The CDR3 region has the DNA TGTGCCAGCAGCCCGGGCGAAGAGACCCAGTACTTC.

In nucleotides, the CDR3 is TGTGCCAGCAGCTTTGGGGCCGGGCCAAACATGAACACTGAAGCTTTCTTT. Its translation is CASSFGAGPNMNTEAFF. The chain joins TRBV5-6 to TRBJ1-1, with a weak D call TRBD1 (5 bases). Germline V gene lookup returns CDR1 SGHDT and CDR2 YYEEEE. CDR3 length: 17 amino acids. V lost 2 bases and J 0 bases, leaving 17 bases between the germline ends.

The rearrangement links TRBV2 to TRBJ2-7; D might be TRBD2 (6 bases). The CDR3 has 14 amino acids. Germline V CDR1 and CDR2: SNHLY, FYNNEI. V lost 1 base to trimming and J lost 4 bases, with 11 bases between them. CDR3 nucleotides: TGTGCCAGCAGTGAAGGTAGCGGCGCTTACGAGCAGTACTTC. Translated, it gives CASSEGSGAYEQYF.

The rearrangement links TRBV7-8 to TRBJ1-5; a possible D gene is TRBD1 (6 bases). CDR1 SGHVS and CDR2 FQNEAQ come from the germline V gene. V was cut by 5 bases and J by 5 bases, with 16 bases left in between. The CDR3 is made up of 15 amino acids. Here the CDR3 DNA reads TGTGCCAGCAGCCGAATGAAGGAGGGGGATCAGCCCCAGCATTTT. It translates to CASSRMKEGDQPQHF.

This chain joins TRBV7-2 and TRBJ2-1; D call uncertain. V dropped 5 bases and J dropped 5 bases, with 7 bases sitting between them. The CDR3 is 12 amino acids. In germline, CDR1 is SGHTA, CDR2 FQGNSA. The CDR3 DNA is TGTGCCAGCAGCCCCCCCGACAATGAGCAGTTCTTC. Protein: CASSPPDNEQFF.